This TCR beta chain was recorded in a study of T-cell memory formation after mild COVID-19. TCRdb recomputed calls from the 5' RACE reads with MiXCR, one row per CDR3 protein. This table has about 150,000 distinct CDR3 sequences, approximately 14% appearing once. V lost 3 bases, J lost 1 base, and 8 bases lay in between. Germline CDR1 reads SGHDT; CDR2 reads YYEEEE. The length of the CDR3 is 14 residues. This clonotype was detected many times. The material sequenced was PBMCs or a T cell subset sorted from them (not recorded which). The sequence was collected from an adult woman who had mild COVID-19 (a few samples of this study predate the infection). Cell type and time point are not known. This chain joins TRBV5-6 and TRBJ2-4, with a tentative D call TRBD1 (5 bases). The DNA of the CDR3 is TGTGCCAGCAGCTACAGGATGGCCAAAAACATTCAGTACTTC. Translated: CASSYRMAKNIQYF.